The clone carrying this TCR beta chain was seen at least ten times. The data derive from a study of molecular identifiers for immune sequencing clone quantification. TCRdb itself ran the PCR reads through MiXCR, one entry per CDR3 protein. The sample yields about 640,000 distinct CDR3 sequences, 15% to 20% seen once. CDR1 is ENHRY and CDR2 is SYGVKD in the germline V gene. CDR3 length equals 14 residues. Trimming pared 3 bases from V and 2 bases from J, leaving 11 bases between. Sequenced sample: naive CD8+ T cells from blood, with Jurkat cell RNA spiked in. Regarding subset: FACS-sorted CD8+CD4-CCR7+CD45RA+ naive T cells. This TCR was sampled from a human donor in good health. Some libraries in this study had Jurkat cell RNA spiked in. The chain uses TRBV10-3 and TRBJ2-7; D possibly corresponds to TRBD2 (5 bases). The chain's CDR3 is CAISEGGSAYEQYF. In nucleotides, the CDR3 is TGTGCCATCAGTGAAGGCGGGTCTGCCTACGAGCAGTACTTC.